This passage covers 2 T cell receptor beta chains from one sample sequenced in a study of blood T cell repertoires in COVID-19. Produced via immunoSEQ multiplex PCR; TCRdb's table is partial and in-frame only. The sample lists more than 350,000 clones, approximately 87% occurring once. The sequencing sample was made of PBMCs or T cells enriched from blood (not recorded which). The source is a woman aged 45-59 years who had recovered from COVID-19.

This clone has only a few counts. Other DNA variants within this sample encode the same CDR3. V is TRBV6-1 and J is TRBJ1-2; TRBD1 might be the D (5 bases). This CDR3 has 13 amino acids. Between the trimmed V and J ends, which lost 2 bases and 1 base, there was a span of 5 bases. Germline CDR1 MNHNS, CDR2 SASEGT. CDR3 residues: CASSEQGNYGYTF. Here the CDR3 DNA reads TGTGCCAGCAGTGAACAGGGTAACTATGGCTACACCTTC.

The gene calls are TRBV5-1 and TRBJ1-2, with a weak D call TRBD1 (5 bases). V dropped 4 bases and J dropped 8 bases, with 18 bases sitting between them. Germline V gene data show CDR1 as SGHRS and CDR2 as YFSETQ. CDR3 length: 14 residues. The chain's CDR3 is CASSPGVGDEGYTF. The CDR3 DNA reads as TGCGCCAGCAGCCCGGGAGTAGGGGATGAGGGCTACACCTTC.